Listed here are 29 T cell receptor beta chains from one sample, sequenced in a study of blood T cell repertoires in COVID-19. Here immunoSEQ multiplex PCR was the method, and the copy in TCRdb shows in-frame clones only, minus some. The data show about 240,000 clones, roughly 86% seen once. The specimen sequenced was peripheral blood. The receptors here all came from a woman between 45 and 65 years old with COVID-19, enrolled during active disease.

The chain recombines TRBV29-1 with TRBJ2-5; D perhaps matches TRBD2 (5 bases). Germline CDR1 SQVTM, CDR2 ANQGSEA. Between the trimmed V and J ends, which lost 2 bases and 0 bases, there was a span of 7 bases. The CDR3 extends over 13 amino acids. The chain's CDR3 is CSVERRNQETQYF. In DNA, the CDR3 is TGCAGCGTTGAAAGGAGGAACCAAGAGACCCAGTACTTC.

The chain joins TRBV4-3 to TRBJ2-3, with 10 bases matching TRBD2. Germline CDR1 is LGHNA and CDR2 is YSLEER. J lost 6 bases, V lost 1 base, and 7 bases had no gene match. The CDR3 runs 16 residues. DNA for the CDR3: TGCGCCAGCAGCCAAGGAGGAAGCGGGGGGGTTGATACGCAGTATTTT. Translating it yields CASSQGGSGGVDTQYF.

The rearrangement links TRBV18 to TRBJ1-1; TRBD1 matches at 9 bases. The CDR3 has 13 residues. Germline loops: CDR1 KGHSH, CDR2 LQKENI. Trimming at V came to 8 bases and at J to 0 bases, leaving 1 base not matched to a gene. DNA of the CDR3: TGTGCCAGCGGACAGGGGATGAACACTGAAGCTTTCTTT. Protein sequence: CASGQGMNTEAFF.

The chain uses TRBV2 and TRBJ1-1; the match to TRBD1 covers 7 bases. The CDR3 has 12 residues. The germline V gene has CDR1 SNHLY and CDR2 FYNNEI. V was clipped by 6 bases and J by 6 bases; unmatched bases: 4. The CDR3 DNA is TGTGCCAGCAGCTTACAGGGGTCTGAAGCTTTCTTT. Residues: CASSLQGSEAFF.

The genes are TRBV5-1 and TRBJ2-2, with TRBD2 matching 12 bases. V dropped 2 bases and J dropped 2; count of bases not matched to a gene: 7. This CDR3 spans 18 amino acids. Germline V gene sequence: CDR1 SGHRS, CDR2 YFSETQ. CDR3 in amino acids: CASSLLLAGGQNTGELFF. Here the CDR3 DNA reads TGCGCCAGCAGCTTACTTCTAGCGGGGGGGCAAAACACCGGGGAGCTGTTTTTT. The variable domain in full, with the rest retrieved from reference TRBV5-1 and TRBJ2-2, is KAGVTQTPRYLIKTRGQQVTLSCSPISGHRSVSWYQQTPGQGLQFLFEYFSETQRNKGNFPGRFSGRQFSNSRSEMNVSTLELGDSALYLCASSLLLAGGQNTGELFFGEGSRLTVL.

V is TRBV5-1 and J is TRBJ2-1, with 8 bases fitting TRBD1. This CDR3 has 16 residues. Germline V CDR1 and CDR2: SGHRS, YFSETQ. Trimming removed 0 bases from V and 2 bases from J; junction bases left unmatched: 4. The CDR3 loop reads CASSLEVQGAYNEQFF. Written as DNA, the CDR3 is TGCGCCAGCAGCTTGGAGGTACAGGGGGCCTACAATGAGCAGTTCTTC.

This chain joins TRBV19 and TRBJ2-7, with D maybe TRBD2 (5 bases). This CDR3 is built from 12 residues. From germline, CDR1 is LNHDA and CDR2 SQIVND (reference sequence). V was shortened by 4 bases and J by 6 bases, with 10 bases between the two germline ends. The CDR3 region is CASSRRGSEQYF. In DNA, the CDR3 is TGTGCCAGTAGTAGGAGAGGGTCCGAGCAGTACTTC.

The chain carries TRBV7-8 and TRBJ2-7; perhaps TRBD1 as D (6 bases). Trimming took off 5 bases at V and 2 bases at J, with 13 bases between the two ends. The CDR3 is 14 residues long. Germline-derived CDR1 and CDR2 are SGHVS and FQNEAQ. The CDR3 DNA follows: TGTGCCAGCAGCCCTGGGACAACCGCCTACGAGCAGTACTTC. Protein: CASSPGTTAYEQYF.

The chain joins TRBV20-1 to TRBJ1-2; D not certain. CDR1 and CDR2 from the germline V gene are DFQATT and SNEGSKA (reference sequence). V lost 3 bases and J 8 bases, leaving 10 bases between the germline ends. The CDR3 runs 11 residues. The CDR3 DNA sequence: TGCAGTGCTAGTCCACTAAGCGGCTACACCTTC. This gives the protein CSASPLSGYTF.

This clone was seen just once. J is TRBJ2-7 and V is TRBV19, with a possible D match to TRBD1 (5 bases). The germline V and J ends were trimmed by 8 bases and 3 bases, with 11 bases remaining between them. The germline V gene has CDR1 LNHDA and CDR2 SQIVND (reference sequence). CDR3 length: 12 amino acids. The CDR3 nucleotides are TGTGCCAGTGCCGCCCAGGGCTACGAGCAGTACTTC. Translation gives CASAAQGYEQYF.

The chain recombines TRBV24-1 with TRBJ2-2; 10 bases line up with TRBD1. There are 15 residues in the CDR3. The V gene's germline CDR1 is KGHDR and CDR2 SFDVKD. Trimming removed 2 bases from V and 5 bases from J; junction bases left unmatched: 1. The CDR3: CATSDWDRGTGELFF. CDR3 DNA: TGTGCCACCAGTGATTGGGACAGGGGAACCGGGGAGCTGTTTTTT.

The chain links TRBV19 to TRBJ1-2; TRBD1 is a possible D gene (6 bases). Trimming left V 2 bases short and J 5 bases short, with 18 bases between. Per the germline V gene, CDR1 is LNHDA and CDR2 is SQIVND (reference sequence). This CDR3 spans 16 amino acids. This chain's CDR3 is CASSISPGRGWYGYTF. The DNA of the CDR3 is TGTGCCAGTAGTATAAGCCCTGGCAGGGGATGGTATGGCTACACCTTC.

As DNA, the CDR3 is TGTGCCAGCAGCGTAGGAAACTATAGGGCCAACGTCCTGACTTTC. The encoded protein is CASSVGNYRANVLTF. This chain links TRBV9 with TRBJ2-6, with D hard to call. Trimming removed 0 bases at V and 5 bases at J, with 9 bases between. Germline V gene data show CDR1 as SGDLS and CDR2 as YYNGEE. The CDR3 has 15 residues.

The rearrangement joins TRBV6-5 to TRBJ1-4; D not certain. The CDR3 has 13 amino acids. Germline-derived CDR1 and CDR2 are MNHEY and SVGAGI. Trimming stripped 2 bases from V and 6 bases from J, with 7 bases between. The CDR3 DNA reads TGTGCCAGCAGTTACACACGTGATGAAAAACTGTTTTTT. This encodes CASSYTRDEKLFF.

This sequence joins TRBV23-1 and TRBJ2-1; 7 nucleotides line up with TRBD1. TRBV23-1 is marked as an open reading frame, function uncertain. J was trimmed by 3 bases and V by 3 bases; bases with no gene match: 2. This CDR3 contains 14 residues. The DNA for the CDR3 is TGCGCCAGCAGTCACCGGGACAGCTACAATGAGCAGTTCTTC. Translation gives CASSHRDSYNEQFF.

The rearrangement uses TRBV19 and TRBJ1-1; no reliable D call. CDR1 LNHDA and CDR2 SQIVND come from the germline V gene (reference sequence). The CDR3 is 13 residues long. The germline V and J ends were trimmed by 5 bases and 4 bases, with 11 bases remaining between them. DNA of the CDR3: TGTGCCAGTAGTTGGCAGAGGAGCACTGAAGCTTTCTTT. It is translated as CASSWQRSTEAFF.

V and J are TRBV11-3 and TRBJ2-7, with TRBD1 matching 8 bases. Losses at the gene ends were 4 bases for V and 6 bases for J; bases not matched to a gene: 8. Germline CDR1 SGHNT, CDR2 YENEEA. This CDR3 is 14 amino acids long. The CDR3 nucleotides read TGTGCCAGCAGCTCACGCAGGGGGCACTCCGAGCAGTACTTC. Residues: CASSSRRGHSEQYF.

The J gene is TRBJ2-6, the V gene TRBV30; 9 nucleotides match TRBD1. The CDR3 consists of 16 residues. Germline V gives CDR1 GTSNPN, CDR2 SVGIG (reference sequence). V trimming: 6 bases; J trimming: 0 bases; junction bases outside the gene matches: 6. The DNA of the CDR3 is TGTGCCTGTATACAGGGGGCGCTCTCTGGGGCCAACGTCCTGACTTTC. It is translated as CACIQGALSGANVLTF.

The chain is built from TRBV6-6 and TRBJ1-5; 7 bases match TRBD1. V lost 6 bases and J lost 5; bases outside the gene matches: 4. The CDR3 has 13 amino acids. Germline V gene data show CDR1 as MNHNY and CDR2 as SVGAGI (reference sequence). The CDR3 is CASSPGQDQPQHF. CDR3 in DNA: TGTGCCAGCAGCCCCGGACAGGATCAGCCCCAGCATTTT.

The chain uses TRBV5-4 and TRBJ2-3; weak D call: TRBD1 (5 bases). The CDR3 totals 15 residues. The V end was cut by 0 bases, the J end by 2 bases, with 10 bases between. Per the germline V gene, CDR1 is SGHNT and CDR2 is YYREEE (reference sequence). CDR3 in amino acids: CASSLGQITTDTQYF. CDR3 DNA sequence: TGTGCCAGCAGCTTGGGACAGATCACCACAGATACGCAGTATTTT.

V gene TRBV5-1 combines with J gene TRBJ1-3, with 7 bases aligning to TRBD1. The CDR3 totals 15 residues. V was pared by 0 bases and J by 2 bases, with 2 bases of the junction left unmatched. Germline CDR1 reads SGHRS; CDR2 reads YFSETQ. The CDR3 loop reads CASSLEGTAGNTIYF. The CDR3 nucleotides are TGCGCCAGCAGCTTGGAGGGGACAGCTGGAAACACCATATATTTT.

This clone was counted a single time. V and J are TRBV18 and TRBJ1-4, with 8 nucleotides matching TRBD1. Germline trimming cut 3 bases from V and 5 bases from J; bases unmatched to any gene: 2. Germline V gives CDR1 KGHSH, CDR2 LQKENI. The CDR3 sequence is 14 residues long. CDR3 nucleotides: TGTGCCAGCTCACCGAGACAGGGGAATGAAAAACTGTTTTTT. Its protein product is CASSPRQGNEKLFF. The whole variable domain, filled in from reference TRBV18 and TRBJ1-4, reads NAGVMQNPRHLVRRRGQEARLRCSPMKGHSHVYWYRQLPEEGLKFMVYLQKENIIDESGMPKERFSAEFPKEGPSILRIQQVVRGDSAAYFCASSPRQGNEKLFFGSGTQLSVL.

V is TRBV11-3 and J is TRBJ2-7; D not resolved. The V gene lost 2 bases and the J gene lost 3 bases, with 5 bases spanning the gap. The CDR3 consists of 12 residues. Germline V gene data show CDR1 as SGHNT and CDR2 as YENEEA. Here the CDR3 DNA reads TGTGCCAGCAGCTTAAAACACTACGAGCAGTACTTC. Its protein is CASSLKHYEQYF.

There are a few counts of this clone. The V and J genes are TRBV11-1 and TRBJ1-1; D unresolved. The V and J ends lost 2 bases and 3 bases respectively, with 4 bases between them. CDR1 SGHAT and CDR2 FQDESV come from the germline V gene (reference sequence). This CDR3 is built from 12 residues. CDR3 DNA sequence: TGTGCCAGCAGCTTACTAGACACTGAAGCTTTCTTT. Amino acids: CASSLLDTEAFF.

This chain connects TRBV2 to TRBJ1-1; D remains ambiguous. Trimming stripped 3 bases from V and 1 base from J, with 6 bases between. The germline gives CDR1 SNHLY, CDR2 FYNNEI. This CDR3 spans 13 amino acids. Here the CDR3 DNA reads TGTGCCAGCAGTGAGCTAAGGAACACTGAAGCTTTCTTT. Its protein product is CASSELRNTEAFF.

The chain couples TRBV6-5 to TRBJ1-2; D uncertain. This CDR3 spans 11 amino acids. Trimming pared 7 bases from V and 8 bases from J, leaving 11 bases between. CDR1 and CDR2 from the germline V gene are MNHEY and SVGAGI. CDR3 loop: CASNGLEGYTF. The CDR3 nucleotides are TGTGCCAGCAACGGTTTAGAAGGCTACACCTTC.

This clone has a single count. V and J are TRBV5-5 and TRBJ2-3; a possible D gene is TRBD1 (6 bases). The CDR3 spans 14 residues. Germline values: CDR1 SGHKS, CDR2 YYEKEE (reference sequence). The germline V and J ends were trimmed by 5 bases and 0 bases, with 10 bases remaining between them. The CDR3 spells CASSQGTSTDTQYF. CDR3 coding DNA: TGTGCCAGCAGTCAGGGGACCAGCACAGATACGCAGTATTTT.

This CDR3 reads CATSRAQGGRVNEQFF. In DNA, the CDR3 is TGTGCCACCAGCAGAGCCCAAGGGGGGAGGGTCAATGAGCAGTTCTTC. The V gene is TRBV15, the J gene TRBJ2-1; perhaps TRBD2 as D (7 bases). The CDR3 is 16 residues long. The V gene's germline CDR1 is LNHNV and CDR2 YYDKDF (reference sequence). The V and J ends lost 1 base and 6 bases respectively, with 16 bases between them.

The V and J genes are TRBV6-5 and TRBJ1-5; tentative D call: TRBD1 (5 bases). CDR1 is MNHEY, CDR2 SVGAGI, per germline. The CDR3 contains 15 residues. V was clipped by 4 bases and J by 0 bases, with 10 bases between them. This CDR3 reads CASSLTGYSNQPQHF. CDR3 in DNA: TGTGCCAGCAGTTTAACAGGTTATAGCAATCAGCCCCAGCATTTT.